This T cell receptor (beta chain) is drawn from a study of blood T cell repertoires in COVID-19. The germline CDR1 and CDR2 sequences are SEHNR and FQNEAQ (reference sequence). Trimming removed 1 base from V and 0 bases from J, with 10 bases in between. This CDR3 spans 15 amino acids. This clone was seen once. Under the authors' procedure: Nucleated cell counts were estimated from reference gene primer amplification. The assay was immunoSEQ multiplex PCR, and TCRdb's table has in-frame clones only and misses some. V, J and clone size reflect that table, while D and trimming were determined from the DNA. Of about 230,000 clones in the sample, approximately 84% are singletons; the top ten hold more than 9%.

The sequenced sample was peripheral blood. The clonotype originates from a man aged 50-59 years with COVID-19, enrolled during active disease. The V gene is TRBV7-9, the J gene TRBJ2-7; tentatively, D is TRBD1 (6 bases). CDR3 DNA: TGTGCCAGCAGCTTAGTCCAGGGGAGCTCCTACGAGCAGTACTTC. Protein product: CASSLVQGSSYEQYF.